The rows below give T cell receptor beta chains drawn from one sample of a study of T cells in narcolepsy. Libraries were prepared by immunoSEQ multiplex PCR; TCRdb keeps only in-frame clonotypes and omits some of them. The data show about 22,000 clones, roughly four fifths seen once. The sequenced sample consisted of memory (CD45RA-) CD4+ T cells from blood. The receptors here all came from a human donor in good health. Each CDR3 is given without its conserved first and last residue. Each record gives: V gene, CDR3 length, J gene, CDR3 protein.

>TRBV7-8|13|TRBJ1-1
ASSLPAAQGTEAF
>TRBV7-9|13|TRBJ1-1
ASNVGRGGSTEAF
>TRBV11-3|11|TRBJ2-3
ASSGRGTDTQY
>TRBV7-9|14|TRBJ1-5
ASSSDGGHSNQPQH
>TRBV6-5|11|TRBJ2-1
ASRGLSYNEQF
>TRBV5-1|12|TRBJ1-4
ASSFEGTNEKLF
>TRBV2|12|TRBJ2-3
ASKRQGMADTQY
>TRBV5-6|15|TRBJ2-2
ASSLVMGGRDTGELF
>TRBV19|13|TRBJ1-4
ASSARDTQGKKLF
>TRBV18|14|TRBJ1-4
ASSPVDRAKGEKLF
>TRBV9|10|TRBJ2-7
ASSGLGPEQY
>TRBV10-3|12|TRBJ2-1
AIRASGGGTEQF
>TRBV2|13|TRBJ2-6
ASSELRSGANVLT
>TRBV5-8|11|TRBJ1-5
ASSLGMGQPQH
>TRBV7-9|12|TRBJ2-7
ASSFGGASYEQY
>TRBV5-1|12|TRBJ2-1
ASSLMKGGDEQF
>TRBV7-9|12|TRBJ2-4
ASGRTGTENIQY
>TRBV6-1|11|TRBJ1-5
ATAVGFDQPQH
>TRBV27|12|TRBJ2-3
ASRVNRVSDTQY
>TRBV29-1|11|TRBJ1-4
SVVTGANEKLF
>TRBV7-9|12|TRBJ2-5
ASSDGFFQETQY
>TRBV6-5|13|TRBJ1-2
ASSYSEVAIRGYT
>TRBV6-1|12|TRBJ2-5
ASSGLGGLETQY
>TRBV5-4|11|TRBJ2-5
AGTDGGGETQY
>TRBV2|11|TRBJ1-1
ASSPQTNTEAF
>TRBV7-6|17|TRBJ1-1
ASSLGLFGQGAMNTEAF
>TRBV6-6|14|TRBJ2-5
ASSRTGGRGQETQY
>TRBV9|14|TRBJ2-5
ASSVRPGTGKETQY
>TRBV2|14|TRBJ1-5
ASRAGTGGANQPQH
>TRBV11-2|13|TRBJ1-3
ASSLPGSSGNTIY
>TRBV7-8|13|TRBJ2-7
ASSLSRGVTVEQY
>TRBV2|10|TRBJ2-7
ATRRDSYEQY
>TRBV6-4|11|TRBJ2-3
ASSTTSEDTQY
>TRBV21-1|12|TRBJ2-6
ARLQQSRANVLT
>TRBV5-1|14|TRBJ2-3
ASSLGGQGYTDTQY
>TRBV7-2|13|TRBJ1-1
ASSQERGKRQEAF
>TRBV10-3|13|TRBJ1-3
AISEKGAAGNTIY
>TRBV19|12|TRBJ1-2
ASSPEGRYYGYT
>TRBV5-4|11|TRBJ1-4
ASSGQSNEKLF
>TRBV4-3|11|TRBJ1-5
ASSQGGSVAQH
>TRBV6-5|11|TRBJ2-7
ASSYRWAYEQY